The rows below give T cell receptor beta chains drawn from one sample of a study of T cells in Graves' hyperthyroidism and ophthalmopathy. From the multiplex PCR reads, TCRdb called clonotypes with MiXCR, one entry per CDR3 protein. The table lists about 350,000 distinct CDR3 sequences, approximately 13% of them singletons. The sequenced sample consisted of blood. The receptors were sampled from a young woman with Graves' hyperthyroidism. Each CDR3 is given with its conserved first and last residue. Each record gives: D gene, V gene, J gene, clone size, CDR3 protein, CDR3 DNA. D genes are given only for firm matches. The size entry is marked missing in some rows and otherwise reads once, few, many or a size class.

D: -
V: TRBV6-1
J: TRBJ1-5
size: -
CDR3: CASMATPNQPQHF
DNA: TGTGCCAGCATGGCCACTCCTAATCAGCCCCAGCATTTT

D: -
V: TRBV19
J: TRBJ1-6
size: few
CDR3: CASKTAREGGSPLHF
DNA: TGTGCCAGTAAGACCGCTAGGGAGGGCGGTTCACCCCTCCACTTT

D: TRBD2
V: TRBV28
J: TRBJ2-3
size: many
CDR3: CASSSLTSGTDTQYF
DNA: TGTGCCAGCAGTTCCTTGACTAGCGGCACAGATACGCAGTATTTT

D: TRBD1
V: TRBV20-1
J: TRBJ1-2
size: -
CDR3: CSARAGGYGYTF
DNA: TGCAGTGCTAGAGCAGGGGGCTATGGCTACACCTTC

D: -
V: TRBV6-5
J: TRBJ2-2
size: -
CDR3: CASSSLFRRDNTGELFF
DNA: TGTGCCAGCAGTTCTTTATTTAGGCGGGATAACACCGGGGAGCTGTTTTTT

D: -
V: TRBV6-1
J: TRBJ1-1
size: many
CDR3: CASSLNRAPNTEAFF
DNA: TGTGCCAGCAGTTTGAATCGGGCCCCGAACACTGAAGCTTTCTTT

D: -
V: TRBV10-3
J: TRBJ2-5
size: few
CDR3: CAISLGRGPLKTATQYF
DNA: TGTGCCATCAGTCTAGGAAGGGGCCCACTAAAAACGGCTACCCAGTACTTC

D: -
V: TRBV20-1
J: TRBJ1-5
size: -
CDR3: CSANPGTNQPQHF
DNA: TGCAGTGCGAACCCCGGGACAAATCAGCCCCAGCATTTT

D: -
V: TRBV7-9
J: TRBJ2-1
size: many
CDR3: CASSLGGSEQFF
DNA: TGTGCCAGCAGCTTAGGTGGAAGCGAGCAGTTCTTC

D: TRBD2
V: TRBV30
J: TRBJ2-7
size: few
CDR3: CAWSGLAGTYEQYF
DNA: TGTGCCTGGAGCGGACTAGCGGGAACCTACGAGCAGTACTTC

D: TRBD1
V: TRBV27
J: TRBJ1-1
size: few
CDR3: CASFTQGAQNEAFF
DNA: TGTGCCAGCTTTACTCAGGGGGCGCAGAATGAAGCTTTCTTT

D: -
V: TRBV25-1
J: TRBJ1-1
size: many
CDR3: CASSDTRASGVNTEAFF
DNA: TGTGCCAGCAGTGATACGAGGGCCTCCGGGGTGAACACTGAAGCTTTCTTT

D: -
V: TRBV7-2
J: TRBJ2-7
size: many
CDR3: CASSSPGTPFGYEQYF
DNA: TGTGCCAGCAGCAGCCCAGGGACTCCCTTTGGCTACGAGCAGTACTTC

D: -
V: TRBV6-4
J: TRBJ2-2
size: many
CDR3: CASSEVPNTGELFF
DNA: TGTGCCAGCAGTGAAGTCCCGAACACCGGGGAGCTGTTTTTT

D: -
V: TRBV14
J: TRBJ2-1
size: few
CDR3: CASSPDPGLEQFF
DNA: TGTGCCAGCAGCCCGGACCCCGGTTTGGAGCAGTTCTTC

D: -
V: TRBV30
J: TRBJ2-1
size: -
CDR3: CAWRWMGPNEQFF
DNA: TGTGCCTGGAGGTGGATGGGTCCCAATGAGCAGTTCTTC

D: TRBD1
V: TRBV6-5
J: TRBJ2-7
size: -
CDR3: CASSSPEQGSTYEQYF
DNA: TGTGCCAGCAGTTCGCCGGAACAGGGGAGCACCTACGAGCAGTACTTC

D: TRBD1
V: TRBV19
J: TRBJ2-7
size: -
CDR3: CASSPGQGAIYEQYF
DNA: TGTGCCAGTAGTCCAGGACAGGGGGCTATCTACGAGCAGTACTTC

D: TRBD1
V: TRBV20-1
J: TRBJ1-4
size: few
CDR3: CSAREALGQGSFGNEKLFF
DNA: TGCAGTGCTAGAGAGGCCTTGGGACAGGGGTCGTTTGGTAATGAAAAACTGTTTTTT

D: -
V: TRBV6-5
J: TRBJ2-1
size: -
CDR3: CASSYKGKAGNEQFF
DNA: TGTGCCAGCAGTTACAAGGGGAAGGCTGGCAATGAGCAGTTCTTC

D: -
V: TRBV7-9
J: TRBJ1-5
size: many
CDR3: CASSVGDSLYSNQPQHF
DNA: TGTGCCAGCAGCGTGGGGGACTCCCTTTATAGCAATCAGCCCCAGCATTTT

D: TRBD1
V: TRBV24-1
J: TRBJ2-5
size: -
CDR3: CATSDLRTGTGGNF
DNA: TGTGCCACCAGTGATTTGCGAACCGGGACAGGGGGCAACTTC

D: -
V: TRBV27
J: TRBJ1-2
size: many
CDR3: CASSLKGYGYTF
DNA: TGTGCCAGCAGTTTAAAGGGCTATGGCTACACCTTC

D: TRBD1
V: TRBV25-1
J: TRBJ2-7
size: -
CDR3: CASGEQGTYEQYF
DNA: TGTGCCAGCGGGGAACAGGGGACCTACGAGCAGTACTTC

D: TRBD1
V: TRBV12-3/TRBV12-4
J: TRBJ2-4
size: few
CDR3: CASSLSWTGENIQYF
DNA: TGTGCCAGCAGTTTATCGTGGACAGGGGAAAACATTCAGTACTTC

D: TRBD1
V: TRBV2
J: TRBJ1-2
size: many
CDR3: CASSETGGSYGYTF
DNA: TGTGCCAGCAGTGAGACAGGGGGCAGCTATGGCTACACCTTC

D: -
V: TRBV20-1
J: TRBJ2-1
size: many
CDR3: CSASGPSTEQFF
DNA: TGCAGTGCTAGTGGTCCAAGCACAGAGCAGTTCTTC

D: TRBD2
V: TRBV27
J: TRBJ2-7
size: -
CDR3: CASSLSGGSPYEQYF
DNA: TGTGCCAGCAGTTTATCTGGCGGGAGCCCCTACGAGCAGTACTTC

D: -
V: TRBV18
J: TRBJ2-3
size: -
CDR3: CASPPAGSSTDTQYF
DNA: TGTGCCAGCCCACCAGCCGGGAGTAGCACAGATACGCAGTATTTT

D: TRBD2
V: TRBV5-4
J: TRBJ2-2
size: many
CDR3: CASQSGSGTGELFF
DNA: TGTGCCAGCCAGAGCGGGAGTGGTACCGGGGAGCTGTTTTTT

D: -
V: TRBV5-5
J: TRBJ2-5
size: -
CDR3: CASSSQIRGPETQYF
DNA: TGTGCCAGCAGCTCCCAAATCCGGGGGCCGGAGACCCAGTACTTC

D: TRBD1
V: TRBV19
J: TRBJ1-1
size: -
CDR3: CASTQAGTGDTEAFF
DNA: TGTGCCAGTACCCAAGCCGGGACAGGGGACACTGAAGCTTTCTTT

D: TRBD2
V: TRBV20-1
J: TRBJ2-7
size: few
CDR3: CSALQREGWGEQYF
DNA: TGCAGTGCGCTCCAGCGGGAGGGGTGGGGCGAGCAGTACTTC

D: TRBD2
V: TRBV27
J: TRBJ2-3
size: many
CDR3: CASSWGTTTDTQYF
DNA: TGTGCCAGCAGCTGGGGGACTACCACAGATACGCAGTATTTT

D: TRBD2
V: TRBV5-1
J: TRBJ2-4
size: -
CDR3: CASSPGVLAGANIQYF
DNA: TGCGCCAGCAGCCCGGGGGTTCTGGCGGGAGCAAACATTCAGTACTTC

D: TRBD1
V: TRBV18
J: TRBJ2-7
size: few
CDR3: CASSPNRGRTYEQYF
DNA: TGTGCCAGCTCCCCGAACAGGGGGCGAACCTACGAGCAGTACTTC

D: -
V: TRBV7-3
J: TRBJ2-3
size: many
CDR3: CASSLTGRVTDTQYF
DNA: TGTGCCAGCAGCTTAACGGGCAGGGTAACAGATACGCAGTATTTT

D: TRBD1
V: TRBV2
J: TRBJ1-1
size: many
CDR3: CASRGYRGRAFF
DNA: TGTGCCAGCAGAGGCTACAGGGGGAGAGCTTTCTTT

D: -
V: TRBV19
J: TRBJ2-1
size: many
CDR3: CASSIEPRTDRSYNEQFF
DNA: TGTGCCAGTAGTATCGAGCCCCGGACTGACAGGTCCTACAATGAGCAGTTCTTC

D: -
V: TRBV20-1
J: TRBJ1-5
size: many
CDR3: CSVREGNQPQHF
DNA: TGCAGTGTAAGGGAGGGGAATCAGCCCCAGCATTTT

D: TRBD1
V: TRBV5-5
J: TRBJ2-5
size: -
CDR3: CASAATGQGGLETQYF
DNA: TGTGCCAGCGCAGCTACGGGACAGGGAGGTTTAGAGACCCAGTACTTC

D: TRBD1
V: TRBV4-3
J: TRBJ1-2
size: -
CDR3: CASSQGTGGIYGYTF
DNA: TGCGCCAGCAGCCAAGGGACAGGGGGCATCTATGGCTACACCTTC

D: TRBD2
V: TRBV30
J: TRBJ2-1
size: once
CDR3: CAWSVGAGGLSSYNEQFF
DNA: TGTGCCTGGAGTGTGGGAGCGGGAGGCCTTTCCAGCTACAATGAGCAGTTCTTC

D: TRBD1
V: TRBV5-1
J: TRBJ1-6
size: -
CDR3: CASSIMTGDNSPLHF
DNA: TGCGCCAGCAGCATTATGACAGGGGATAATTCACCCCTCCACTTT

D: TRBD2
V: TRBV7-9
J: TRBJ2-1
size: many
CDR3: CASSIKPGLVINEQFF
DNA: TGTGCCAGCAGCATCAAACCGGGACTAGTGATCAATGAGCAGTTCTTC

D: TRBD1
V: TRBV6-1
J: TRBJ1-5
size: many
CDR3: CASYRQGNQPQHF
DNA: TGTGCCAGCTACAGACAGGGAAATCAGCCCCAGCATTTT

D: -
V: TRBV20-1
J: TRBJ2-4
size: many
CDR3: CSARDSRNSGIQYF
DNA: TGCAGTGCTAGAGATAGCCGGAATTCCGGCATTCAGTACTTC

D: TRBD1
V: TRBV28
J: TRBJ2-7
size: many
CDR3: CASSLPPDRFSYEQYF
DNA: TGTGCCAGCAGTTTACCCCCGGACAGGTTTAGCTACGAGCAGTACTTC

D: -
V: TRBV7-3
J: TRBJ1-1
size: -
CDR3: CASSPAGGGTEAFF
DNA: TGTGCCAGCAGCCCCGCCGGCGGGGGCACTGAAGCTTTCTTT

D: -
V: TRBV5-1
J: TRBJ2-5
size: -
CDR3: CASNSGSQETQYF
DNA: TGCGCCAGCAACTCCGGGTCCCAAGAGACCCAGTACTTC